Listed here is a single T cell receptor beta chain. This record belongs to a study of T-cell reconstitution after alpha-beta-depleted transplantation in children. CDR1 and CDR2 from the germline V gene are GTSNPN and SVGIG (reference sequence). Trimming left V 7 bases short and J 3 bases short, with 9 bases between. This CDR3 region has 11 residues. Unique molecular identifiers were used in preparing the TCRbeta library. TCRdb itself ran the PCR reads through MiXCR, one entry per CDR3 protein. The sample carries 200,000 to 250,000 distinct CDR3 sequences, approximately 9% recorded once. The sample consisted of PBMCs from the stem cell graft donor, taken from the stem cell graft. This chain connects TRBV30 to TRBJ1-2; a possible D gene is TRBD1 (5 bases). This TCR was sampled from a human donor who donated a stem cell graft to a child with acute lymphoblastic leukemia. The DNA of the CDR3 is TGTGCCTCCGTACAGGACTATGGCTACACCTTC. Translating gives CASVQDYGYTF.